This passage covers 31 T cell receptor beta chains from one sample sequenced in a study of T-cell reconstitution after alpha-beta-depleted transplantation in children. The library targeted TCRbeta and was prepared with unique molecular identifiers. One entry per CDR3 protein, called by TCRdb with MiXCR from the PCR reads. The sample consists of hundreds of thousands of distinct CDR3 sequences, about 12% of them appearing once. The source was PBMCs, collected before TCRalphabeta/CD19-depleted stem cell transplant. The receptor set was obtained from a girl aged 2 to 10 with congenital amegakaryocytic thrombocytopenia, due to receive a stem cell transplant.

This clonotype occurred a few times. The rearrangement uses TRBV15 and TRBJ2-7, with D perhaps matching TRBD2 (6 bases). Looked up from germline, CDR1 is LNHNV and CDR2 is YYDKDF (reference sequence). This CDR3 is built from 16 residues. V was pared by 0 bases and J by 2 bases, with 14 bases between. In DNA, the CDR3 is TGTGCCACCAGCAGAGACTTCGGGAGTTGGGCCTACGAGCAGTACTTC. It specifies CATSRDFGSWAYEQYF. Full variable domain (rest looked up from reference TRBV15 and TRBJ2-7): DAMVIQNPRYQVTQFGKPVTLSCSQTLNHNVMYWYQQKSSQAPKLLFHYYDKDFNNEADTPDNFQSRRPNTSFCFLDIRSPGLGDTAMYLCATSRDFGSWAYEQYFGPGTRLTVT.

This clonotype was detected ten times or more. V and J are TRBV20-1 and TRBJ2-2; D is unresolved. This CDR3 contains 13 residues. Trimming took 0 bases from V and 4 from J, leaving 6 bases between them. The germline gives CDR1 DFQATT, CDR2 SNEGSKA (reference sequence). The DNA of the CDR3 is TGCAGTGCTAGAGACCCTGGCACCGGGGAGCTGTTTTTT. Translation gives CSARDPGTGELFF.

This clonotype was observed at least ten times. The chain is built from TRBV20-1 and TRBJ2-3; 9 bases fit TRBD1. J lost 6 bases, V lost 2 bases, and 3 bases had no gene match. CDR3 length equals 13 residues. The germline V gene has CDR1 DFQATT and CDR2 SNEGSKA (reference sequence). The CDR3 sequence is CSARRTGADTQYF. The CDR3, as DNA: TGCAGTGCTAGACGGACAGGGGCGGATACGCAGTATTTT.

The chain links TRBV20-1 to TRBJ2-1, with TRBD2 matching over 8 bases. The CDR3 is 16 amino acids. The trim removed 3 bases at V and 6 bases at J, leaving 13 bases unmatched. Germline CDR1 DFQATT, CDR2 SNEGSKA (reference sequence). The CDR3 sequence: CSASPRLPSGFNEQFF. CDR3 sequence (DNA): TGCAGTGCTAGTCCCCGCCTACCTAGCGGGTTCAATGAGCAGTTCTTC.

This clonotype has at least ten counts. V is TRBV6-1 and J is TRBJ1-1; D is unresolved. Germline assignment: CDR1 MNHNS and CDR2 SASEGT. V lost 5 bases and J lost 1, with 11 bases in between. There are 14 residues in the CDR3. Written as DNA, the CDR3 is TGTGCCAGCAGTCCAAGTCAAGCGAACACTGAAGCTTTCTTT. It codes for CASSPSQANTEAFF.

This clonotype was picked up many times. The V gene is TRBV12-3 or TRBV12-4, the J gene TRBJ2-1; TRBD2 is a possible D gene (6 bases). This CDR3 has 17 amino acids. V lost 1 base and J lost 0, with 13 bases in between. The CDR3 spells CASSLGGTIISYNEQFF. As DNA, the CDR3 is TGTGCCAGCAGTTTAGGCGGGACCATCATCTCCTACAATGAGCAGTTCTTC.

This clonotype was seen ten or more times. V and J are TRBV20-1 and TRBJ2-3; no definite D call. CDR1 is DFQATT and CDR2 is SNEGSKA in the germline V gene (reference sequence). The CDR3 has 13 amino acids. The ends were cut back, 1 base at V and 0 bases at J, with 5 bases in the middle. CDR3: CSARADSTDTQYF. The CDR3, as DNA: TGCAGTGCTAGAGCGGACAGCACAGATACGCAGTATTTT.

This clonotype showed up just a few times. This chain links TRBV20-1 with TRBJ2-1; tentatively, D is TRBD1 (6 bases). The germline V gene has CDR1 DFQATT and CDR2 SNEGSKA (reference sequence). CDR3 size: 16 residues. V was clipped by 4 bases and J by 0 bases, with 16 bases between them. The CDR3 DNA sequence: TGCAGTGCTAATGACAGGCGAGCAACCTCCTACAATGAGCAGTTCTTC. Amino acids: CSANDRRATSYNEQFF.

This clonotype was detected many times. The genes are TRBV29-1 and TRBJ2-1; 8 nucleotides agree with TRBD1. The V segment lost 8 bases and the J segment 7 bases; nucleotides outside the gene matches: 7. CDR1 SQVTM and CDR2 ANQGSEA come from the germline V gene. This CDR3 is built from 12 residues. The CDR3 sequence is CSTDRGGNEQFF. The CDR3, as DNA: TGCAGCACCGACAGGGGTGGTAATGAGCAGTTCTTC.

As regards this clonotype: The conserved phenylalanine or tryptophan normally closing the CDR3 is absent here, so this likely arose from a read error. The V call is TRBV5-5, the J call TRBJ2-4; D unresolved. V was clipped by 0 bases and J by 8 bases, with 15 bases between them. This CDR3 spans 15 amino acids. Germline assignment: CDR1 SGHKS and CDR2 YYEKEE (reference sequence). CDR3 in DNA: TGTGCCAGCAGCTTGGGTTATCCTGCCGAGGACATTCAGTACCTC. Amino acids: CASSLGYPAEDIQYL.

This clonotype was seen many times. The genes are TRBV5-1 and TRBJ1-5, with 7 nucleotides matching TRBD1. Germline loops: CDR1 SGHRS, CDR2 YFSETQ. CDR3 length equals 14 residues. Trimming cost V 2 bases and J 2 bases; bases outside gene matches: 1. CDR3 sequence reads: CASSFTGGNQPQHF. CDR3 bases: TGCGCCAGCAGCTTTACAGGGGGCAATCAGCCCCAGCATTTT.

This clonotype was picked up many times. The chain uses TRBV6-1 and TRBJ2-2; D gene unclear. This CDR3 has 15 amino acids. Trimming cost V 2 bases and J 4 bases, with 11 bases left between them. Germline V CDR1 and CDR2: MNHNS, SASEGT. The CDR3 DNA follows: TGTGCCAGCAGTGAATTAAAGGGATCCACCGGGGAGCTGTTTTTT. Amino acids: CASSELKGSTGELFF.

This clonotype was observed a handful of times. The chain links TRBV20-1 to TRBJ2-3; D call uncertain. Between the trimmed V and J ends, which lost 0 bases and 4 bases, there was a span of 14 bases. This CDR3 is built from 15 residues. Germline CDR1 and CDR2: DFQATT and SNEGSKA (reference sequence). As DNA, the CDR3 is TGCAGTGCTAGAGATACGATATTAGTCCCAGATACGCAGTATTTT. This encodes CSARDTILVPDTQYF.

This clonotype was seen many times. The rearrangement links TRBV5-6 to TRBJ2-1; the D is unclear. This CDR3 spans 12 amino acids. Looked up from germline, CDR1 is SGHDT and CDR2 is YYEEEE. The V gene lost 5 bases and the J gene lost 4 bases, with 7 bases spanning the gap. CDR3 region: CASSFGYNEQFF. CDR3 nucleotide sequence: TGTGCCAGCAGTTTCGGGTACAATGAGCAGTTCTTC.

This clonotype was detected many times. This rearrangement joins TRBV14 to TRBJ2-7; D might be TRBD1 (5 bases). V lost 4 bases, J lost 1 base, and 8 bases lay in between. The CDR3 sequence is 13 residues long. CDR1 is SGHDN and CDR2 is FVKESK in the germline V gene. CDR3 sequence reads: CASSPTESYEQYF. CDR3 bases: TGTGCCAGCAGCCCGACAGAGTCCTACGAGCAGTACTTC.

This clonotype came up many times. This rearrangement joins TRBV23-1 to TRBJ1-2, with D hard to call. TRBV23-1 qualifies as an ORF whose function is uncertain. V dropped 0 bases and J dropped 0 bases, with 5 bases sitting between them. There are 14 residues in the CDR3. The CDR3 sequence is CASSQSRANYGYTF. The DNA for the CDR3 is TGCGCCAGCAGTCAATCCCGGGCTAACTATGGCTACACCTTC.

This clonotype was seen many times. This sequence joins TRBV10-3 and TRBJ2-5; D is uncertain. CDR3 length: 15 residues. CDR1 and CDR2 (germline): ENHRY, SYGVKD. Trimming pared 2 bases from V and 7 bases from J, leaving 17 bases between. The CDR3 coding sequence is TGTGCCATCAGTGAGGGTCTTCGGGCGATTTGGACCCAGTACTTC. Translating gives CAISEGLRAIWTQYF.

This clonotype was picked up many times. This rearrangement joins TRBV12-3 or TRBV12-4 to TRBJ2-7; D is possibly TRBD1 or TRBD2 (5 bases each). The length of the CDR3 is 16 residues. The V end was cut by 5 bases, the J end by 5 bases, with 22 bases between. CDR3 amino acids: CASSVNPYRFGDEQYF. CDR3 coding DNA: TGTGCCAGCAGTGTAAACCCTTACAGGTTCGGGGACGAGCAGTACTTC.

The chain joins TRBV19 to TRBJ2-1; D is undetermined. V was shortened by 8 bases and J by 9 bases, with 5 bases between the two germline ends. The CDR3 consists of 9 residues. Germline CDR1 is LNHDA and CDR2 is SQIVND (reference sequence). The CDR3 region has the DNA TGTGCCAGTGGGTTTGAGCAGTTCTTC. Its protein product is CASGFEQFF. The complete variable domain, with remaining parts taken from reference TRBV19 and TRBJ2-1, reads DGGITQSPKYLFRKEGQNVTLSCEQNLNHDAMYWYRQDPGQGLRLIYYSQIVNDFQKGDIAEGYSVSREKKESFPLTVTSAQKNPTAFYLCASGFEQFFGPGTRLTVL.

This clonotype came up many times. The rearrangement uses TRBV6-5 and TRBJ2-1, with 10 nucleotides matching TRBD2. Per germline, CDR1 MNHEY and CDR2 SVGAGI. The trim removed 5 bases at V and 0 bases at J, leaving 4 bases unmatched. The CDR3 is 16 residues long. The CDR3 reads CASSPGLASSYNEQFF. The CDR3 nucleotides read TGTGCCAGCAGTCCGGGACTAGCGAGCTCCTACAATGAGCAGTTCTTC.

The chain joins TRBV2 to TRBJ1-1; D remains ambiguous. This CDR3 is 10 amino acids long. The V end lost 6 bases, the J end lost 11 bases, and 10 bases lay between the germline ends. The V gene's germline CDR1 is SNHLY and CDR2 FYNNEI. CDR3 nucleotides: TGTGCCAGCAGGCCTAAGAGGGCTTTCTTT. This encodes CASRPKRAFF. Filled out from reference TRBV2 and TRBJ1-1, the complete variable domain reads EPEVTQTPSHQVTQMGQEVILRCVPISNHLYFYWYRQILGQKVEFLVSFYNNEISEKSEIFDDQFSVERPDGSNFTLKIRSTKLEDSAMYFCASRPKRAFFGQGTRLTVV.

This clonotype was seen a handful of times. The chain employs TRBV9 and TRBJ2-2; unclear D gene. The CDR3 spans 13 residues. V lost 0 bases and J lost 6, with 6 bases in between. Germline V lookup: CDR1 SGDLS, CDR2 YYNGEE. The CDR3 DNA reads as TGTGCCAGCAGCGTAGTAGTTGCCGGGGAGCTGTTTTTT. Protein: CASSVVVAGELFF.

This clonotype has only a few counts. This chain joins TRBV5-1 and TRBJ2-1; 12 bases map to TRBD2. CDR3 length: 17 amino acids. The V gene's germline CDR1 is SGHRS and CDR2 YFSETQ. V lost 4 bases, J lost 5 bases, and 10 bases stayed unmatched. The CDR3 region is CASSLGLAGWGDNEQFF. The CDR3 coding sequence is TGCGCCAGCAGCCTGGGACTAGCGGGTTGGGGGGACAATGAGCAGTTCTTC. Supplemented by reference TRBV5-1 and TRBJ2-1, the full variable domain reads KAGVTQTPRYLIKTRGQQVTLSCSPISGHRSVSWYQQTPGQGLQFLFEYFSETQRNKGNFPGRFSGRQFSNSRSEMNVSTLELGDSALYLCASSLGLAGWGDNEQFFGPGTRLTVL.

A few counts support this clonotype. This rearrangement joins TRBV3-1 to TRBJ2-2; 7 bases are shared with TRBD1. The V segment lost 0 bases and the J segment 2 bases; nucleotides outside the gene matches: 6. CDR1 LGHDT and CDR2 YNNKEL come from the germline V gene (reference sequence). This CDR3 has 17 residues. As DNA, the CDR3 is TGTGCCAGCAGCCAAGACAACAGGGGTCCAAACACCGGGGAGCTGTTTTTT. Translating it yields CASSQDNRGPNTGELFF.

This clonotype was picked up a small number of times. The chain employs TRBV20-1 and TRBJ1-1; no clear D. CDR3 size: 13 residues. Germline loops: CDR1 DFQATT, CDR2 SNEGSKA (reference sequence). V was trimmed by 0 bases and J by 4 bases, leaving 9 bases between them. CDR3 bases: TGCAGTGCTAGAGAAGAATTGGGCACTGAAGCTTTCTTT. Residues: CSAREELGTEAFF.

This clonotype was counted at least ten times. The V gene is TRBV5-1, the J gene TRBJ2-3; D is unclear. Germline CDR1 is SGHRS and CDR2 is YFSETQ. Trimming removed 0 bases at V and 4 bases at J, with 6 bases between. There are 13 residues in the CDR3. CDR3 region: CASSLEVADTQYF. The CDR3 nucleotides are TGCGCCAGCAGCTTGGAGGTCGCAGATACGCAGTATTTT.

V is TRBV25-1 and J is TRBJ2-4; D possibly corresponds to TRBD2 (6 bases). The CDR3 has 15 residues. Trimming stripped 1 base from V and 6 bases from J, with 13 bases between. Germline loops: CDR1 MGHDK, CDR2 SYGVNS. CDR3 coding DNA: TGTGCCAGCAGTGAATTGGGTGATAGCGGAAACATTCAGTACTTC. Its protein is CASSELGDSGNIQYF.

V is TRBV15 and J is TRBJ2-1; TRBD2 matches 13 bases. CDR1 is LNHNV and CDR2 is YYDKDF in the germline V gene (reference sequence). The V and J ends lost 1 base and 9 bases, in that order; junction bases with no gene match: 3. This CDR3 contains 15 residues. Written as DNA, the CDR3 is TGTGCCACCAGCAGAGGACTAGCGGGAGGCTCTGAGCAGTTCTTC. This sequence encodes CATSRGLAGGSEQFF.

This clonotype showed up just a few times. This chain uses TRBV11-2 with TRBJ2-4; 8 nucleotides match TRBD2. Germline CDR1 reads SGHAT; CDR2 reads FQNNGV. V lost 4 bases to trimming and J lost 4 bases; unmatched junction nucleotides: 9. The CDR3 length is 16 residues. Here the CDR3 DNA reads TGTGCCAGCAGCTCCGGACTAGCAGGGGCAAAAAACATTCAGTACTTC. This sequence encodes CASSSGLAGAKNIQYF.

Ten or more counts support this clonotype. The chain combines TRBV3-1 with TRBJ1-5; a possible D gene is TRBD1 (5 bases). The CDR3 spans 13 residues. Trimming stripped 4 bases from V and 7 bases from J, with 11 bases between. Germline CDR1 reads LGHDT; CDR2 reads YNNKEL (reference sequence). DNA for the CDR3: TGTGCCAGCAGCCGGGGAGGGGAACAGCCCCAGCATTTT. This codes for CASSRGGEQPQHF.

This clonotype was picked up many times. The rearrangement links TRBV6-5 to TRBJ2-3, with D possibly matching TRBD2 (5 bases). V was trimmed by 8 bases and J by 4 bases, leaving 10 bases between them. The CDR3 extends over 12 amino acids. CDR1 is MNHEY, CDR2 SVGAGI, per germline. CDR3 region: CASGRVADTQYF. Here the CDR3 DNA reads TGTGCCAGCGGGCGGGTAGCAGATACGCAGTATTTT.